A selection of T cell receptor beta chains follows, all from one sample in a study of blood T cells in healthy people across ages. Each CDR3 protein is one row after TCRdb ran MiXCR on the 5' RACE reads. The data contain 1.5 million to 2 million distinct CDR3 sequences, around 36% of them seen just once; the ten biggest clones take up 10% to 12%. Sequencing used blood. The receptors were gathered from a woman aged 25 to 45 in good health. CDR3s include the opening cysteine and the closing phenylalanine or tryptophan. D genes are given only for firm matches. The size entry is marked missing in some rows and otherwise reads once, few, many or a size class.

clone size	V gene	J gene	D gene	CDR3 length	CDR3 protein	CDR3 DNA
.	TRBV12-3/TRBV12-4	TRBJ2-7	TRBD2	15	CASSSQRGGPYEQYF	TGTGCCAGCAGTTCCCAGCGGGGGGGCCCCTACGAGCAGTACTTC
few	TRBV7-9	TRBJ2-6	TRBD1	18	CASSSQFGTASGANVLTF	TGTGCCAGCAGCTCACAATTTGGGACAGCGTCTGGGGCCAACGTCCTGACTTTC
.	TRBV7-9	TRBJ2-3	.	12	CASSSNWGAQYF	TGTGCCAGCAGCTCGAATTGGGGAGCGCAGTATTTT
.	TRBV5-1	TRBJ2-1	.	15	CASSLERLFGNEQFF	TGCGCCAGCAGCTTGGAGCGGCTGTTTGGCAATGAGCAGTTCTTC
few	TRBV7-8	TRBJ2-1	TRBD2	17	CASSLGLAGGAYNEQFF	TGTGCCAGCAGCTTAGGGCTAGCGGGGGGCGCTTACAATGAGCAGTTCTTC
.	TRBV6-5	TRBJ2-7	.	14	CASSYRGPSYEQYF	TGTGCCAGCAGTTACCGGGGGCCTTCCTACGAGCAGTACTTC
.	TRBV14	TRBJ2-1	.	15	CASSQVEGSYNEQFF	TGTGCCAGCAGCCAAGTAGAGGGCTCCTACAATGAGCAGTTCTTC
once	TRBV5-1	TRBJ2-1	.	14	CASSSRATYNEQFF	TGCGCCAGCAGCTCCAGGGCAACCTACAATGAGCAGTTCTTC
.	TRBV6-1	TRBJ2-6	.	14	CASSEVPGANVPTF	TGTGCCAGCAGTGAAGTCCCTGGGGCCAACGTCCCGACTTTC
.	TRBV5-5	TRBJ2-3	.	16	CASSERTAVSTDTQYF	TGTGCCAGCAGCGAAAGGACTGCAGTTAGCACAGATACGCAATATTTT
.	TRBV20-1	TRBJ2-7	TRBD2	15	CSATRGLAGPYEQYF	TGCAGTGCGACCCGAGGACTAGCGGGGCCTTACGAGCAGTACTTC
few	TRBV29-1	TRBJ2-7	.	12	CSPGLAAYEQYF	TGCAGCCCCGGACTGGCCGCCTACGAGCAGTACTTC
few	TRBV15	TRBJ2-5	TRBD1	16	CATSSHRQGGEETQYF	TGTGCCACCAGCAGTCACCGACAGGGCGGAGAAGAGACCCAGTACTTC
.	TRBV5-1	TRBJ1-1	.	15	CASSLILSEDTEAFF	TGCGCCAGCAGCTTAATCCTCTCGGAGGACACTGAAGCTTTCTTT
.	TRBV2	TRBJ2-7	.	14	CASRLQVGATEQYF	TGTGCCAGCAGACTCCAGGTAGGGGCTACCGAGCAGTACTTC
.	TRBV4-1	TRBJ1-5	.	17	CASSHPRGLAENQPQHF	TGCGCCAGCAGCCACCCTAGGGGATTGGCGGAAAATCAGCCCCAGCATTTT
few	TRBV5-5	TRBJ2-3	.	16	CASSLPLGGTADTQYF	TGTGCCAGCAGCCTTCCTCTAGGAGGGACGGCAGATACGCAGTATTTT
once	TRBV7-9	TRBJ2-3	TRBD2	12	CASSHGLAEQYF	TGTGCCAGCAGCCACGGACTAGCGGAGCAGTATTTT
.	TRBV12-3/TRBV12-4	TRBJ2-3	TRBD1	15	CASSSTGQRTDTQYF	TGTGCCAGCAGTTCGACGGGACAGCGCACAGATACGCAGTATTTT
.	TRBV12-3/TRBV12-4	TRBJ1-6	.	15	CTSSLSGRGPSPLHF	TGTACCAGCAGTCTCTCGGGGCGGGGCCCCTCACCCCTCCACTTT
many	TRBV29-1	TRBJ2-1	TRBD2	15	CSVVRLAGPYNEQFF	TGCAGCGTTGTACGACTAGCGGGACCCTACAATGAGCAGTTCTTC
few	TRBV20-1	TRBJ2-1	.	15	CSAGAWEQRRNEQFF	TGCAGTGCTGGGGCCTGGGAGCAAAGAAGGAATGAGCAGTTCTTC
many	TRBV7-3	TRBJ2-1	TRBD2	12	CASSTGGNEQFF	TGTGCCAGCAGCACGGGGGGCAATGAGCAGTTCTTC